The 10 T cell receptor beta chains presented below share a single source sample, sequenced in a study of T cells in Graves' hyperthyroidism and ophthalmopathy. TCR beta CDR3 sequences were amplified from RNA transcripts. The TCR CDR3 was amplified in a first-round RT-PCR using the HTBI primer set. MiXCR was run by TCRdb on the multiplex PCR reads, yielding one entry per CDR3 protein. The data hold about 640,000 distinct CDR3 sequences, with around 20% observed a single time. Sequencing was carried out using blood. The receptor source for this set is a man aged 25 to 40 with Graves' ophthalmopathy.

Comments on this clonotype: Just one base apart from a much larger clone, this may be a read error. This sequence joins TRBV20-1 and TRBJ2-3, with D hard to call. CDR1 is DFQATT and CDR2 is SNEGSKA in the germline V gene (reference sequence). The CDR3 is 15 amino acids. The V gene lost 3 bases and the J gene lost 1 base, with 14 bases spanning the gap. CDR3 region: CSASTLAHGTDTQYF. CDR3 DNA: TGCAGTGCTAGTACGTTGGCTCATGGCACAGATACGCAGTATTTT.

This clonotype came up many times. The V call is TRBV20-1, the J call TRBJ1-1, with D maybe TRBD1 (5 bases). Germline loops: CDR1 DFQATT, CDR2 SNEGSKA (reference sequence). There are 13 residues in the CDR3. The V gene lost 3 bases and the J gene lost 5 bases, with 13 bases spanning the gap. The CDR3, as DNA: TGCAGTGCTAGCGCTCCTTGGGGGACTGAAGCTTTCTTT. It is translated as CSASAPWGTEAFF.

This clonotype has more than one count but fewer than ten. This sequence joins TRBV6-2 or TRBV6-3 and TRBJ2-2; no clear D gene. V lost 6 bases, J lost 0 bases, and 17 bases lay in between. Germline V gene sequence: CDR1 MNHEY, CDR2 SVGEGT. The CDR3 has 17 residues. The DNA for the CDR3 is TGTGCCAGCAGCCCCCACATTGATAGAGCGAACACCGGGGAGCTGTTTTTT. Protein: CASSPHIDRANTGELFF.

The V and J genes are TRBV4-3 and TRBJ2-3; D unresolved. Germline CDR1 reads LGHNA; CDR2 reads YSLEER. This CDR3 is built from 15 residues. With 2 bases removed from V and 6 bases from J, the gap between germline ends came to 15 bases. The CDR3 region is CASSQSSLGFDTQYF. In DNA form, the CDR3 reads TGCGCCAGCAGCCAATCCTCGTTGGGGTTCGATACGCAGTATTTT.

V usage is TRBV19 and J usage is TRBJ2-5; 7 nucleotides match TRBD2. The junction had 9 bases not matched to a gene; V was cut back by 3 bases and J by 5 bases. This CDR3 comprises 15 residues. Germline CDR1 and CDR2: LNHDA and SQIVND (reference sequence). DNA of the CDR3: TGTGCCAGTAGTATGGGAGGGGCCAGGGAGGAGACCCAGTACTTC. It codes for CASSMGGAREETQYF.

This clonotype was seen repeatedly, ten times or more. This chain links TRBV7-9 with TRBJ2-7, with 14 bases fitting TRBD2. CDR3 length: 15 residues. Germline CDR1 and CDR2: SEHNR and FQNEAQ (reference sequence). V trimming: 5 bases; J trimming: 7 bases; junction bases outside the gene matches: 7. CDR3 nucleotides: TGTGCCAGCAGCCTTGGGACTAGCGGGAGTGGAGAGCAGTACTTC. Its protein is CASSLGTSGSGEQYF. Full variable domain (rest looked up from reference TRBV7-9 and TRBJ2-7): DTGVSQNPRHKITKRGQNVTFRCDPISEHNRLYWYRQTLGQGPEFLTYFQNEAQLEKSRLLSDRFSAERPKGSFSTLEIQRTEQGDSAMYLCASSLGTSGSGEQYFGPGTRLTVT.

The chain employs TRBV7-8 and TRBJ2-5; maybe TRBD1 (5 bases). The V and J ends lost 5 bases and 5 bases respectively, with 27 bases between them. CDR1 is SGHVS, CDR2 FQNEAQ, per germline. This CDR3 comprises 18 residues. In DNA form, the CDR3 reads TGTGCCAGCAGCGACCGGACACTCCTTCTCTCCAAGAAGGAGACCCAGTACTTC. It is translated as CASSDRTLLLSKKETQYF.

The V call is TRBV7-9, the J call TRBJ2-1, with a tentative D call TRBD2 (6 bases). The CDR3 length is 16 residues. Germline values: CDR1 SEHNR, CDR2 FQNEAQ (reference sequence). V shed 2 bases and J shed 8 bases, with 19 bases lying between them. CDR3 sequence (DNA): TGTGCCAGCAGCTTAATCGCGGGGAAAGTGGGCCATGAGCAGTTCTTC. Amino acids: CASSLIAGKVGHEQFF.

Ten or more counts support this clonotype. The rearrangement uses TRBV3-1 and TRBJ2-1; D gene uncertain. Trimming cost V 3 bases and J 3 bases, with 9 bases left between them. The CDR3 loop spans 14 amino acids. Per germline, CDR1 LGHDT and CDR2 YNNKEL (reference sequence). The CDR3 DNA reads TGTGCCAGCAGCCAGGGTAGTCTCTACAATGAGCAGTTCTTC. Encoded protein: CASSQGSLYNEQFF.

V gene TRBV4-2 combines with J gene TRBJ1-4, with 9 bases that match TRBD1. The CDR3 loop spans 14 amino acids. The J segment lost 8 bases and the V segment lost 5 bases, leaving 6 bases of the junction unmatched. Germline V lookup: CDR1 LGHNA, CDR2 YNFKEQ. CDR3: CASSKQGAREKLFF. DNA of the CDR3: TGTGCCAGCAGCAAACAGGGGGCAAGAGAAAAACTGTTTTTT.